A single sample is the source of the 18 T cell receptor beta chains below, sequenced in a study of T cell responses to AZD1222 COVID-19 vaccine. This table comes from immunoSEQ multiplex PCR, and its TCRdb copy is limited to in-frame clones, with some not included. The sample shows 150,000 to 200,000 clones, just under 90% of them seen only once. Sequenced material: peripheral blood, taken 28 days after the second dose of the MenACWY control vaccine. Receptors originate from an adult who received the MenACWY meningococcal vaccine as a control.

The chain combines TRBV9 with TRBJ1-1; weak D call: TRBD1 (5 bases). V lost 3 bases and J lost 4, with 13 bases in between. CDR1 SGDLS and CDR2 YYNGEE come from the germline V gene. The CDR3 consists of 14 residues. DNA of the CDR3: TGTGCCAGCAGCGATTACAGGAGGGGCACTGAAGCTTTCTTT. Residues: CASSDYRRGTEAFF.

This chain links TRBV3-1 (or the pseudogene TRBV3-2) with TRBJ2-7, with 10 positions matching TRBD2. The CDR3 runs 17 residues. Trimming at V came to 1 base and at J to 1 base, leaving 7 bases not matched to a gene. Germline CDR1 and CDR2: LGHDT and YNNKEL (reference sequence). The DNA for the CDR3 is TGTGCCAGCAGCCAAGCTTCTAGCGGGGGAAGATCCTACGAGCAGTACTTC. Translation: CASSQASSGGRSYEQYF.

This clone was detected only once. CDR3 bases: TGTGCCAGCAGTTACGACAGGTGGTACGAGCAGTACTTC. Protein sequence: CASSYDRWYEQYF. The rearrangement uses TRBV7-2 and TRBJ2-7; D is possibly TRBD1 (6 bases). CDR1 is SGHTA and CDR2 is FQGNSA in the germline V gene. The CDR3 totals 13 residues. V was shortened by 6 bases and J by 4 bases, with 13 bases between the two germline ends. Full variable domain (remainder filled in from reference TRBV7-2 and TRBJ2-7): GAGVSQSPSNKVTEKGKDVELRCDPISGHTALYWYRQSLGQGLEFLIYFQGNSAPDKSGLPSDRFSAERTGGSVSTLTIQRTQQEDSAVYLCASSYDRWYEQYFGPGTRLTVT.

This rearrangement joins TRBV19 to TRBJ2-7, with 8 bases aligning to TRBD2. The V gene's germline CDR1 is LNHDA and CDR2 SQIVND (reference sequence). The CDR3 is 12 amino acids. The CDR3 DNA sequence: TGTGCAGTGGGACTAGGGGCCTACGAGCAGTACTTC. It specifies CAVGLGAYEQYF.

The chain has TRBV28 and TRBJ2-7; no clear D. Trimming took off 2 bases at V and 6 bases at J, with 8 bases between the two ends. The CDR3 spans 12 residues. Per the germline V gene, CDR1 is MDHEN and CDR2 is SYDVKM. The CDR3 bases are TGTGCCAGCAGTTTAGTGGGGTCCGAGCAGTACTTC. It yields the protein CASSLVGSEQYF.

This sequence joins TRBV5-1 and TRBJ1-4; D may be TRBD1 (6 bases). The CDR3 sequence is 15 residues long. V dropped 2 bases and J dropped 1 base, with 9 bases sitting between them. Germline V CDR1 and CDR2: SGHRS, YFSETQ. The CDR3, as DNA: TGCGCCAGCAGCTTAGGGGGGGAAACTAATGAAAAACTGTTTTTT. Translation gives CASSLGGETNEKLFF. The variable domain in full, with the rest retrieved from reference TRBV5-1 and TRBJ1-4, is KAGVTQTPRYLIKTRGQQVTLSCSPISGHRSVSWYQQTPGQGLQFLFEYFSETQRNKGNFPGRFSGRQFSNSRSEMNVSTLELGDSALYLCASSLGGETNEKLFFGSGTQLSVL.

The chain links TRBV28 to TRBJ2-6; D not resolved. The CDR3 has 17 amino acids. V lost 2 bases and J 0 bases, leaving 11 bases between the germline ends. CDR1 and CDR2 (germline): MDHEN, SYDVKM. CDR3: CASSLVSGFSGANVLTF. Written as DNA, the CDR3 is TGTGCCAGCAGTTTAGTGTCCGGGTTCTCTGGGGCCAACGTCCTGACTTTC.

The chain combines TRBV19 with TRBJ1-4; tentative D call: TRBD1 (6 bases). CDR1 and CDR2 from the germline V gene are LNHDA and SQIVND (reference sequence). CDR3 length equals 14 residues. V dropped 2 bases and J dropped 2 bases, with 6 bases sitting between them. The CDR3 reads CASSIQGTNEKLFF. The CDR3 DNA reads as TGTGCCAGTAGTATACAGGGGACTAATGAAAAACTGTTTTTT.

The CDR3 DNA reads TGTGCCATCAGTGAGACCCGGACAGGGGACGTTGATGGCTACACCTTC. The encoded protein is CAISETRTGDVDGYTF. The rearrangement links TRBV10-3 to TRBJ1-2, with TRBD1 identical over 9 bases. CDR1 ENHRY and CDR2 SYGVKD come from the germline V gene. This CDR3 has 16 residues. Trimming cost V 2 bases and J 6 bases; bases outside gene matches: 10.

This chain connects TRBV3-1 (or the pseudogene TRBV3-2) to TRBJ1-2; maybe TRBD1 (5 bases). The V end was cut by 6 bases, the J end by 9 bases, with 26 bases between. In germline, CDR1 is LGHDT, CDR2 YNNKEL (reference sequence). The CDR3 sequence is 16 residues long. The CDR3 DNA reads TGTGCCAGCAGGCCTATGGGGGGTCAGATAGGCAGAAGCTACACCTTC. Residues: CASRPMGGQIGRSYTF.

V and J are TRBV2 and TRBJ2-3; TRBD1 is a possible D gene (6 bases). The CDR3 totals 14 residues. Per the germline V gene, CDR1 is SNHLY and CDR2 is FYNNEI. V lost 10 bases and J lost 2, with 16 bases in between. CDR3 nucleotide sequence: TGTGCCACCACGGACAGAACCCACACAGATACGCAGTATTTT. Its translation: CATTDRTHTDTQYF.

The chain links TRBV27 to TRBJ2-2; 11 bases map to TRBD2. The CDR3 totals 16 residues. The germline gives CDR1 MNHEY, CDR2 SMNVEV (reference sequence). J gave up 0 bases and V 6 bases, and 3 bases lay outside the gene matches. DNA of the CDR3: TGTGCCAGCAGCCGACTAGCGGGGTCGAACACCGGGGAGCTGTTTTTT. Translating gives CASSRLAGSNTGELFF.

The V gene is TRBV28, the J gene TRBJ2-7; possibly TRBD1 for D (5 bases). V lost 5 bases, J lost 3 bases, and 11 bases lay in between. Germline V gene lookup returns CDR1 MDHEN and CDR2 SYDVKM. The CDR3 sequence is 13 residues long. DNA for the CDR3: TGTGCCAGCAGTCCTGACAGAATCTACGAGCAGTACTTC. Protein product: CASSPDRIYEQYF.

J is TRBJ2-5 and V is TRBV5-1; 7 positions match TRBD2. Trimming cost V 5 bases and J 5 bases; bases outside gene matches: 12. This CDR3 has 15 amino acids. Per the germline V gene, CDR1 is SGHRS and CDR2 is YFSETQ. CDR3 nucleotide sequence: TGCGCCAGCAGTTTTGGGCTAGCGGTGTGGGAGACCCAGTACTTC. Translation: CASSFGLAVWETQYF.

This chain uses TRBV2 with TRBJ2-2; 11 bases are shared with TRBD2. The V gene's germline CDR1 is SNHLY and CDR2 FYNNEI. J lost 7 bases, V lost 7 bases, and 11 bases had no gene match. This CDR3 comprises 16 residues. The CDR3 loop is CASIRKTSGSVGELFF. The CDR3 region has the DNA TGTGCCAGCATTAGGAAAACTAGCGGGAGTGTCGGGGAGCTGTTTTTT.

The CDR3 loop reads CASSPAETQYF. The CDR3 coding sequence is TGTGCCAGCAGCCCCGCGGAGACCCAGTACTTC. The V and J genes are TRBV7-2 and TRBJ2-5; D unresolved. Germline V gene lookup returns CDR1 SGHTA and CDR2 FQGNSA. V was cut by 5 bases and J by 5 bases, with 6 bases left in between. The CDR3 is 11 amino acids. The full variable domain, its missing parts supplied by reference TRBV7-2 and TRBJ2-5, is GAGVSQSPSNKVTEKGKDVELRCDPISGHTALYWYRQSLGQGLEFLIYFQGNSAPDKSGLPSDRFSAERTGGSVSTLTIQRTQQEDSAVYLCASSPAETQYFGPGTRLLVL.

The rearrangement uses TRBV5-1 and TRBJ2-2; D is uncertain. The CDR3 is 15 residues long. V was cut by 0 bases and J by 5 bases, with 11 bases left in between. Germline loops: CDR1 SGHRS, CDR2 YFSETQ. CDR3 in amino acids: CASSLGAQATGELFF. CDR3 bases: TGCGCCAGCAGCTTGGGTGCGCAGGCTACCGGGGAGCTGTTTTTT.

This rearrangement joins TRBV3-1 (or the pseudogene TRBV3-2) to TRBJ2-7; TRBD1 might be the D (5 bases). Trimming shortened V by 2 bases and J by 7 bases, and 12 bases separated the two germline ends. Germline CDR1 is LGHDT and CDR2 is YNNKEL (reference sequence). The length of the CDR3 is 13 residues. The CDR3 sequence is CASSQSKGLEQYF. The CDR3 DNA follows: TGTGCCAGCAGCCAATCCAAGGGGCTTGAGCAGTACTTC.